This T cell receptor beta chain originates from a study of graft-versus-host responses after intestinal transplantation. For the study at large: The whole recipient group had anti-thymocyte globulin induction followed by tacrolimus and steroids for around 3 years. Study-wide points: Marrow from the recipient contained GvH clones, some of which had appeared first in ileum or blood.

This clone came up once. Antigen specificity is unknown. The CDR3 extends over 14 amino acids. The germline gives CDR1 MNHNS, CDR2 SASEGT. Trimming removed 6 bases at V and 4 bases at J, with 15 bases between. Only in-frame clones appear in the TCRdb table, and some are missing; sequencing was by immunoSEQ multiplex PCR. The table lists roughly 110,000 clones, around nine tenths of them singletons. V is TRBV6-1 and J is TRBJ1-2; a possible D gene is TRBD1 (6 bases). Sequenced here: unstimulated CD4+ T cells sorted from spleen or lymph node cells, sampled before transplant. The TCR originated in a human donor who was the organ donor for an intestinal transplant. CDR3 protein: CASSVQAGAYGYTF. For the CDR3, the DNA is TGTGCCAGCAGCGTTCAGGCAGGGGCCTATGGCTACACCTTC.